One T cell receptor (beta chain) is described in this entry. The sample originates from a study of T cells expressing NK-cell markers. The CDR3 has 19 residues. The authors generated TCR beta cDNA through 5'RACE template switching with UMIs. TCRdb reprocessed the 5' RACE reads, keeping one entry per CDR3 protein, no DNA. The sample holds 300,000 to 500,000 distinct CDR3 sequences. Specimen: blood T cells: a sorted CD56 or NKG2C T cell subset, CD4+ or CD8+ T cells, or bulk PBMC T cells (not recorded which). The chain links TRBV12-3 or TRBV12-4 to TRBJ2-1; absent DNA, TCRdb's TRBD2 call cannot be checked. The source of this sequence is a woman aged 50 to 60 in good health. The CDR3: CASSSEGRLAGVTYNEQFF.